These 24 T cell receptor beta chains were sequenced from one sample in a study of blood T cells in healthy people across ages. PCR was performed a second time for about 7 to 11 cycles using a sample-barcoded 5' primer and a J-beta primer mix. MiXCR, applied by TCRdb to the 5' RACE reads, yields one record per CDR3 protein. There are approximately 800,000 distinct CDR3 sequences in the sample; about 53% occur only once, and roughly 40% lies in the top ten. The specimen was blood. These receptors all stem from an older man in good health.

This chain connects TRBV10-2 to TRBJ2-1, with 10 bases that match TRBD2. CDR1 is WSHSY and CDR2 is SAAADI in the germline V gene. This CDR3 has 19 amino acids. The V segment lost 6 bases and the J segment 2 bases; nucleotides outside the gene matches: 16. Here the CDR3 DNA reads TGCGCCAGCAGGGATGGACTAGCGGTTAGGGATGGGCCCTACAATGAGCAGTTCTTC. Amino acids: CASRDGLAVRDGPYNEQFF.

This rearrangement joins TRBV7-9 to TRBJ2-5; D is possibly TRBD1 or TRBD2 (7 bases each). With the DNA end fitting TRBJ2-7 better, the J assignment may be wrong. Germline V CDR1 and CDR2: SEHNR, FQNEAQ (reference sequence). This CDR3 spans 17 amino acids. CDR3 protein: CASSLGLTKGAGDEQYF. CDR3 sequence (DNA): TGTGCCAGCAGCTTAGGCCTTACTAAGGGGGCGGGAGACGAGCAGTACTTC.

The rearrangement uses TRBV27 and TRBJ2-7; a weak D match, TRBD1 (5 bases). The CDR3 extends over 15 amino acids. Trimming shortened V by 0 bases and J by 5 bases, and 14 bases separated the two germline ends. CDR1 is MNHEY and CDR2 is SMNVEV in the germline V gene (reference sequence). CDR3 DNA: TGTGCCAGCAGTTTATCGAGCAGGGTCGCCGACGAGCAGTACTTC. Its translation: CASSLSSRVADEQYF.

CDR3 in amino acids: CATSDPRVGGGWNEQFF. DNA of the CDR3: TGTGCCACCAGTGACCCGCGGGTAGGGGGCGGTTGGAATGAGCAGTTCTTC. The rearrangement joins TRBV24-1 to TRBJ2-1, with 7 bases matching TRBD1. CDR1 KGHDR and CDR2 SFDVKD come from the germline V gene. V was pared by 4 bases and J by 7 bases, with 15 bases of the junction left unmatched. CDR3 size: 17 residues.

This sequence joins TRBV20-1 and TRBJ1-6; perhaps TRBD1 as D (6 bases). The germline gives CDR1 DFQATT, CDR2 SNEGSKA (reference sequence). The CDR3 totals 14 residues. Trimming removed 6 bases at V and 5 bases at J, with 14 bases between. Here the CDR3 DNA reads TGCAGTGCAAAGCGGACAGTGGATAATTCACCCCTCCACTTT. This translates into CSAKRTVDNSPLHF.

The CDR3 here is CASSYDGVSSYEQYF. DNA for the CDR3: TGTGCCAGCAGTTACGACGGGGTTAGCTCCTACGAGCAGTACTTC. The chain recombines TRBV6-5 with TRBJ2-7; TRBD2 might be the D (5 bases). Germline CDR1 reads MNHEY; CDR2 reads SVGAGI. This CDR3 is 15 amino acids long. The V and J ends lost 2 bases and 0 bases respectively, with 11 bases between them.

This clonotype was recorded once. This chain joins TRBV6-4 and TRBJ2-4; 14 nucleotides match TRBD2. The tail of the sequence fits TRBJ2-7 better, so the J call may be wrong. Germline CDR1 reads MRHNA; CDR2 reads SNTAGT. This CDR3 comprises 18 residues. The CDR3 DNA reads TGTGCCAGCAGTCGAACCCCGGGACTAGCGGGAGTTATGTACGAGCAGTACTTC. It translates to CASSRTPGLAGVMYEQYF.

The chain joins TRBV6-1 to TRBJ1-1; D not certain. The CDR3 has 13 amino acids. V was clipped by 1 base and J by 3 bases, with 6 bases between them. The germline V gene has CDR1 MNHNS and CDR2 SASEGT. The CDR3 DNA reads TGTGCCAGCAGTGAAGTCGGGGACACTGAAGCTTTCTTT. Its protein is CASSEVGDTEAFF.

The chain carries TRBV20-1 and TRBJ2-5; unclear D gene. From germline, CDR1 is DFQATT and CDR2 SNEGSKA (reference sequence). This CDR3 is built from 14 residues. Trimming stripped 1 base from V and 4 bases from J, with 13 bases between. The CDR3 region has the DNA TGCAGTGCTAGAGGGACGAAAGTCGGAGAGACCCAGTACTTC. The encoded protein is CSARGTKVGETQYF.

The sample holds a few counts of this clonotype. CDR3 residues: CASSFSGGRALYEQYF. CDR3 DNA: TGTGCCAGCAGTTTTAGTGGCGGGAGGGCCCTCTACGAGCAGTACTTC. The rearrangement joins TRBV27 to TRBJ2-7, with 9 bases that match TRBD2. Germline loops: CDR1 MNHEY, CDR2 SMNVEV (reference sequence). The V segment lost 3 bases and the J segment 3 bases; nucleotides outside the gene matches: 9. The CDR3 contains 16 residues.

The rearrangement uses TRBV15 and TRBJ2-7; a possible D gene is TRBD2 (5 bases). V was pared by 0 bases and J by 4 bases, with 13 bases between. Germline CDR1 LNHNV, CDR2 YYDKDF (reference sequence). This CDR3 is built from 15 residues. CDR3 sequence (DNA): TGTGCCACCAGCAGAGAGGCTAGCAGTAGGTACGAGCAGTACTTC. Translation gives CATSREASSRYEQYF. Supplemented by reference TRBV15 and TRBJ2-7, the full variable domain reads DAMVIQNPRYQVTQFGKPVTLSCSQTLNHNVMYWYQQKSSQAPKLLFHYYDKDFNNEADTPDNFQSRRPNTSFCFLDIRSPGLGDTAMYLCATSREASSRYEQYFGPGTRLTVT.

The chain is built from TRBV20-1 and TRBJ2-1; D not certain. The V gene's germline CDR1 is DFQATT and CDR2 SNEGSKA (reference sequence). Trimming cost V 0 bases and J 0 bases, with 9 bases left between them. The CDR3 is 15 residues long. The DNA for the CDR3 is TGCAGTGCTAGAGATAACAGATACTCCTACAATGAGCAGTTCTTC. Residues: CSARDNRYSYNEQFF.

This clonotype was detected many times. The chain employs TRBV7-2 and TRBJ2-1; possibly TRBD2 for D (6 bases). This CDR3 contains 12 residues. The ends were cut back, 6 bases at V and 4 bases at J, with 7 bases in the middle. Germline lookup yields CDR1 SGHTA and CDR2 FQGNSA. The CDR3 loop reads CASSRGYNEQFF. For the CDR3, the DNA is TGTGCCAGCAGTCGGGGGTACAATGAGCAGTTCTTC.

The gene calls are TRBV3-1 and TRBJ2-7, with 7 bases fitting TRBD2. Germline CDR1 reads LGHDT; CDR2 reads YNNKEL (reference sequence). Trimming took 4 bases from V and 5 from J; bases not matched to a gene: 11. CDR3 size: 15 residues. The CDR3 nucleotides are TGTGCCAGCAGCCTACGAAGGACTAGTGGAAACGAGCAGTACTTC. Amino acids: CASSLRRTSGNEQYF.

This chain joins TRBV7-9 and TRBJ2-7; TRBD1 matches 7 bases. This CDR3 spans 15 amino acids. Looked up from germline, CDR1 is SEHNR and CDR2 is FQNEAQ (reference sequence). The V and J ends lost 5 bases and 0 bases, in that order; junction bases with no gene match: 7. In DNA, the CDR3 is TGTGCCAGCAGCCCTACAGGGGCCTTCTCCTACGAGCAGTACTTC. Encoded protein: CASSPTGAFSYEQYF.

This clonotype was seen a handful of times. The rearrangement joins TRBV18 to TRBJ1-1; 7 nucleotides agree with TRBD1. Looked up from germline, CDR1 is KGHSH and CDR2 is LQKENI. This CDR3 spans 14 amino acids. J was trimmed by 4 bases and V by 5 bases; bases with no gene match: 7. CDR3 protein: CASSGGQRGTEAFF. As DNA, the CDR3 is TGTGCCAGCTCAGGGGGACAGAGGGGCACTGAAGCTTTCTTT.

V gene TRBV20-1 combines with J gene TRBJ2-3; D tentatively reads TRBD1 or TRBD2 (5 bases each). The germline V gene encodes CDR1 DFQATT and CDR2 SNEGSKA (reference sequence). This CDR3 is built from 17 residues. Trimming removed 4 bases at V and 5 bases at J, with 25 bases between. In nucleotides, the CDR3 is TGCAGTGCTACCCCTCCCCGGGGTCTCCGAGGGGTAGATACGCAGTATTTT. This translates into CSATPPRGLRGVDTQYF.

Turning to this clonotype: An end of the junction does not agree with germline; a read error may underlie this. V usage is TRBV7-9 and J usage is TRBJ2-1, with D perhaps matching TRBD2 (5 bases). This CDR3 contains 13 residues. Germline loops: CDR1 SEHNR, CDR2 FQNEAQ (reference sequence). CDR3 DNA: TGTGCCAGCAGCGTAGCGTCGGTGGATGAGCAGTTCTTC. Its protein product is CASSVASVDEQFF.

The chain recombines TRBV6-5 with TRBJ1-1; TRBD1 aligns across 9 bases. The trim removed 6 bases at V and 0 bases at J, leaving 5 bases unmatched. Germline CDR1 reads MNHEY; CDR2 reads SVGAGI. The CDR3 totals 15 residues. The DNA of the CDR3 is TGTGCCAGCAGCATAACAGGGGGCATGAACACTGAAGCTTTCTTT. As protein: CASSITGGMNTEAFF.

This chain links TRBV12-3 or TRBV12-4 with TRBJ2-7; D ambiguous. Deletions cut 5 bases from V and 4 bases from J, with 18 bases between. This CDR3 is 15 amino acids long. The CDR3 coding sequence is TGTGCCAGCAGTCGCCGGACCGCGTTCGTTTACGAGCAGTACTTC. Translation gives CASSRRTAFVYEQYF.

The V and J genes are TRBV5-1 and TRBJ2-1, with 14 bases matching TRBD2. The CDR3 spans 16 residues. Trimming cost V 3 bases and J 10 bases; bases outside gene matches: 9. Looked up from germline, CDR1 is SGHRS and CDR2 is YFSETQ. CDR3 sequence: CASSSGGLAGAEEQFF. CDR3 DNA sequence: TGCGCCAGCAGCTCGGGGGGACTAGCGGGAGCGGAGGAGCAGTTCTTC.

The J gene is TRBJ2-4, the V gene TRBV5-1; 11 nucleotides match TRBD2. TRBJ2-7 matches the DNA end more closely, so the J call is doubtful. Germline CDR1 reads SGHRS; CDR2 reads YFSETQ. The CDR3 spans 15 residues. The CDR3 DNA is TGCGCCAGCAGCTTAGTAGCGGGAGGGTTGGGCGAGCAGTACTTC. Encoded protein: CASSLVAGGLGEQYF.

V gene TRBV12-3 or TRBV12-4 combines with J gene TRBJ2-4, with 7 bases fitting TRBD2. TRBJ2-7 explains the end of the DNA better; the J call may be wrong. CDR3 size: 15 residues. The CDR3 DNA reads TGTGCCAGCAGCCGAAGCGGGGCGGGAGACTACGAGCAGTACTTC. This translates into CASSRSGAGDYEQYF.

In this sample, this clonotype turned up a few times. The chain joins TRBV9 to TRBJ2-7, with D unresolved. Germline lookup yields CDR1 SGDLS and CDR2 YYNGEE. This CDR3 is built from 13 residues. The ends were cut back, 0 bases at V and 5 bases at J, with 9 bases in the middle. The CDR3 DNA reads as TGTGCCAGCAGCGTAGGGGGTTTCGACGAGCAGTACTTC. This encodes CASSVGGFDEQYF.